The present entry profiles one T cell receptor (beta chain) with its context. Its antigen remains unidentified. Germline V gives CDR1 KGHSH, CDR2 LQKENI. V trimming: 3 bases; J trimming: 2 bases; junction bases outside the gene matches: 3. The CDR3 covers 15 residues. It was into CD45RA+ naive and CD45RA-negative memory subsets that the CD4+ cells were split. This entry is derived from a study of shared clonotypes between healthy human individuals. Notes on the study in general: Donor clonotype sharing was expected to depend on sequencing depth. Of the naive CD4 clonotypes, approximately 5% were shared across a few donors.

A deep-level run was used for the assay. Assay: immunoSEQ multiplex PCR; the TCRdb copy retains only in-frame clones and omits some. The table includes some 2,100,000 clones, nearly 97% detected once. The origin of this receptor is a man aged 18 to 29 in good health. This chain links TRBV18 with TRBJ2-5, with 10 positions matching TRBD2. The source material was naive CD4+ T cells sorted from blood. Documented subset: CD45RA+ positively selected. CDR3 sequence reads: CASSPGTSVQETQYF. CDR3 in DNA: TGTGCCAGCTCACCCGGGACTAGCGTACAAGAGACCCAGTACTTC. The entire variable domain, with the rest obtained from reference TRBV18 and TRBJ2-5, is as follows: NAGVMQNPRHLVRRRGQEARLRCSPMKGHSHVYWYRQLPEEGLKFMVYLQKENIIDESGMPKERFSAEFPKEGPSILRIQQVVRGDSAAYFCASSPGTSVQETQYFGPGTRLLVL.